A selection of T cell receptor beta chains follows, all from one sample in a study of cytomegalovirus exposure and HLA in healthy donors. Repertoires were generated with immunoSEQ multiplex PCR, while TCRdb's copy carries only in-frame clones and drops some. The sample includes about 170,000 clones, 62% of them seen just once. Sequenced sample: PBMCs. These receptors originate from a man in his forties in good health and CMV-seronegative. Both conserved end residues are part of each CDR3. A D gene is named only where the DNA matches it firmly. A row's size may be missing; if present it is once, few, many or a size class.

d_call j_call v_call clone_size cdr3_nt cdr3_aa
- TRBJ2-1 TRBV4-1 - TGCGCCAGCAGCCAGCCCCCAGCGGGCGGGTACAATGAGCAGTTCTTC CASSQPPAGGYNEQFF
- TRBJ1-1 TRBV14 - TGTGCCAGCAGCCAAGATAGGCGCGGGGTGAACACTGAAGCTTTCTTT CASSQDRRGVNTEAFF
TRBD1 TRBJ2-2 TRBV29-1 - TGCAGCGTTGAACAGGGGGCGGCCGGGGAGCTGTTTTTT CSVEQGAAGELFF
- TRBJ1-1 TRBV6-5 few TGTGCCAGCAGTTACGTGGGGCAGGGGTCATATGAAGCTTTCTTT CASSYVGQGSYEAFF
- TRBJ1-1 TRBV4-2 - TGTGCCAGCAGCCAAGATACAGAGAACACTGAAGCTTTCTTT CASSQDTENTEAFF
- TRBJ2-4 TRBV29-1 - TGCAGCGTTCAGGCAGGAAACATTCAGTACTTC CSVQAGNIQYF
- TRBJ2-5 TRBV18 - TGTGCCAGCTCACGTTTACGGGTAGAGCAAGAGACCCAGTACTTC CASSRLRVEQETQYF
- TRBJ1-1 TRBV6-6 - TGTGCCAGCAGTTACGAGGGGAACACTGAAGCTTTCTTT CASSYEGNTEAFF
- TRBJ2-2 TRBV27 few TGTGCCAGATATATGGTAGGGGGGACAGAGGTTACCGGGGAGCTGTTTTTT CARYMVGGTEVTGELFF
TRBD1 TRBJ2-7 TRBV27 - TGTGCCAGCAGCACCCTCGTACCAACGACAGGGGTAGTCTACGAGCAGTACTTC CASSTLVPTTGVVYEQYF
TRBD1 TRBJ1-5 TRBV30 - TGTGCCTGGAGTGCCGGGACAGGGGGAGAGCAGCCCCAGCATTTT CAWSAGTGGEQPQHF
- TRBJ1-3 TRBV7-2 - TGTGCCAGCAGCTTAGGGGGCGCAACTGGAAACACCATATATTTT CASSLGGATGNTIYF
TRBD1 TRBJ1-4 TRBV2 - TGTGCCAGCAGTGGGCGGACAGGGGGTGTAACTAATGAAAAACTGTTTTTT CASSGRTGGVTNEKLFF
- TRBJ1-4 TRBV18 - TGTGCCAGCTCGGGGGGAACTAATGAAAAACTGTTTTTT CASSGGTNEKLFF
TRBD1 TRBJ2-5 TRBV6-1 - TGTGCCAGCTTCGGACAGGGAAAGGAGACCCAGTACTTC CASFGQGKETQYF
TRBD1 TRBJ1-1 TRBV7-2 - TGTGCCAGCAGCCCACAGGGGGCAGCGGCCTTAAGGGCTTTCTTT CASSPQGAAALRAFF
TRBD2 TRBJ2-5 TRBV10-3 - TGTGCCATCAGTGAGTACCGGACTAGCGGACAAGAGACCCAGTACTTC CAISEYRTSGQETQYF
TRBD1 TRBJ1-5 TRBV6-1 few TGTGCCAGCAGTGAAGGACAGGGCGCTCAGCCCCAGCATTTT CASSEGQGAQPQHF
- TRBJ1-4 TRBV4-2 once TGTGCCAGCAGCCAGTCCTTTGCCGGGTCCGCTAATGAAAAACTGTTTTTT CASSQSFAGSANEKLFF
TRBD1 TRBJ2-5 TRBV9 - TGTGCCAGCAGCGTAGACCAGGGGGTGGAGACCCAGTACTTC CASSVDQGVETQYF